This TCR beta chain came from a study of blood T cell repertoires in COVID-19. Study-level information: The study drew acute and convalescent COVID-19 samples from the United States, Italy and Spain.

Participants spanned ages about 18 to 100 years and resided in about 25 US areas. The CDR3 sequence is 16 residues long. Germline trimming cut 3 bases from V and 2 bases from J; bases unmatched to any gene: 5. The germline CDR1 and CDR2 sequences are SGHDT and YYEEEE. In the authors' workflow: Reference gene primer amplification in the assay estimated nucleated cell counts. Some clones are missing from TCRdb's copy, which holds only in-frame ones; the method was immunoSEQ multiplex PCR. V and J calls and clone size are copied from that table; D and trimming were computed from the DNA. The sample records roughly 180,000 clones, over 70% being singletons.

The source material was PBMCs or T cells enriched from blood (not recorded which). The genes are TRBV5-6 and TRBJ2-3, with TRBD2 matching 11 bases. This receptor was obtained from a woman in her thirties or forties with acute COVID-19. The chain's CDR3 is CASSWRLAGITDTQYF. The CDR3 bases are TGTGCCAGCAGCTGGAGACTAGCGGGGATCACAGATACGCAGTATTTT.